Below are 28 T cell receptor beta chains sequenced from a single sample in a study of cytomegalovirus exposure and HLA in healthy donors. Amplification used 60 Vbeta primers and 13 Jbeta primers. Repertoires were generated with immunoSEQ multiplex PCR, while TCRdb's copy carries only in-frame clones and drops some. The data contain some 150,000 clones, 82% of them singletons. Sequencing used PBMCs. The source of these receptors is a woman aged 40-49 years in good health and CMV-seronegative.

This chain joins TRBV28 and TRBJ1-1; TRBD1 matches 7 bases. V was pared by 6 bases and J by 1 base, with 5 bases of the junction left unmatched. CDR3 length: 14 residues. CDR1 is MDHEN and CDR2 is SYDVKM in the germline V gene. The CDR3 loop is CASSPGTANTEAFF. The CDR3 DNA is TGTGCCAGCAGCCCGGGGACAGCGAACACTGAAGCTTTCTTT.

The CDR3 DNA is TGTGCCAGCAGCGGCCTAGCGGGAGGGCCGCTCTCCGAGCAGTACTTC. Translation gives CASSGLAGGPLSEQYF. The chain uses TRBV9 and TRBJ2-5, with 12 nucleotides matching TRBD2. The better agreement between TRBJ2-7 and the DNA end casts doubt on the J call. The germline V gene encodes CDR1 SGDLS and CDR2 YYNGEE. The CDR3 runs to 16 residues.

The CDR3 is CASSFGGRFYGYTF. CDR3 nucleotides: TGTGCCAGCAGCTTCGGGGGGCGCTTCTATGGCTACACCTTC. V usage is TRBV5-8 and J usage is TRBJ1-2; D is possibly TRBD1 (6 bases). CDR3 length: 14 amino acids. The V gene's germline CDR1 is SGHTS and CDR2 YDEGEE. V was shortened by 2 bases and J by 4 bases, with 12 bases between the two germline ends.

In this sample, this clone turned up a few times. The V and J genes are TRBV4-2 and TRBJ2-3; a weak D match, TRBD2 (5 bases). Germline V CDR1 and CDR2: LGHNA, YNFKEQ. The CDR3 has 15 residues. With 1 base removed from V and 8 bases from J, the gap between germline ends came to 16 bases. The CDR3: CASSQGRIDEGTQYF. The CDR3, as DNA: TGTGCCAGCAGCCAAGGGAGGATTGACGAAGGTACGCAGTATTTT.

The chain employs TRBV6-5 and TRBJ2-7; 10 bases fit TRBD2. Germline V gene data show CDR1 as MNHEY and CDR2 as SVGAGI. This CDR3 is built from 15 residues. Losses at the gene ends were 6 bases for V and 7 bases for J; bases not matched to a gene: 12. The CDR3 DNA reads as TGTGCCAGCAGCCCCACGGGACTAGCGCGAAAAGAGCAGTACTTC. Encoded protein: CASSPTGLARKEQYF.

In this sample, this clone turned up a few times. This chain connects TRBV10-3 to TRBJ2-7; 12 bases match TRBD2. Trimming took 0 bases from V and 2 from J; bases not matched to a gene: 8. The CDR3 covers 18 residues. CDR1 is ENHRY, CDR2 SYGVKD, per germline. The CDR3 here is CAISESTSGSSQTYEQYF. CDR3 nucleotides: TGTGCCATCAGTGAGTCGACTAGCGGGAGTTCTCAAACCTACGAGCAGTACTTC.

DNA for the CDR3: TGTGCCAGCAGCGCCACGCGAACAGATACGCAGTATTTT. It yields the protein CASSATRTDTQYF. V usage is TRBV9 and J usage is TRBJ2-3; D remains ambiguous. This CDR3 has 13 residues. In germline, CDR1 is SGDLS, CDR2 YYNGEE. Trimming took off 3 bases at V and 3 bases at J, with 8 bases between the two ends.

The rearrangement uses TRBV27 and TRBJ2-1; D perhaps matches TRBD1 (5 bases). This CDR3 is 17 amino acids long. CDR1 is MNHEY, CDR2 SMNVEV, per germline (reference sequence). V was shortened by 6 bases and J by 1 base, with 19 bases between the two germline ends. The CDR3 is CASSLLGPGKSYNEQFF. In nucleotides, the CDR3 is TGTGCCAGCAGCCTCCTCGGGCCAGGGAAATCCTACAATGAGCAGTTCTTC.

V is TRBV6-5 and J is TRBJ2-7, with D possibly matching TRBD1 (6 bases). The germline V gene has CDR1 MNHEY and CDR2 SVGAGI. V lost 8 bases to trimming and J lost 4 bases, with 12 bases between them. The CDR3 is 12 amino acids. The CDR3 DNA reads TGTGCCAGCCGTGGGGGCCCTTACGAGCAGTACTTC. Protein: CASRGGPYEQYF.

The genes are TRBV7-6 and TRBJ1-4, with D perhaps TRBD1 (5 bases). CDR1 and CDR2 (germline): SGHVS, FNYEAQ. This CDR3 spans 13 amino acids. Trimming took 1 base from V and 5 from J, leaving 5 bases between them. This CDR3 is CASSLEGNEKLFF. CDR3 sequence (DNA): TGTGCCAGCAGCTTAGAGGGGAATGAAAAACTGTTTTTT.

The CDR3 reads CASSMGQLNYEQYF. The CDR3 DNA follows: TGCGCCAGCAGCATGGGACAGCTAAACTACGAGCAGTACTTC. The V call is TRBV10-2, the J call TRBJ2-7, with TRBD1 identical over 7 bases. The J segment lost 3 bases and the V segment lost 6 bases, leaving 8 bases of the junction unmatched. The CDR3 sequence is 14 residues long. Germline V lookup: CDR1 WSHSY, CDR2 SAAADI.

This clone appeared once. V is TRBV11-1 and J is TRBJ1-1; the match to TRBD1 covers 10 bases. CDR1 SGHAT and CDR2 FQDESV come from the germline V gene (reference sequence). The CDR3 loop spans 14 amino acids. The junction had 5 bases not matched to a gene; V was cut back by 3 bases and J by 7 bases. The DNA for the CDR3 is TGTGCCAGCAGCTTTAGCGGACAGGGGGTTGAAGCTTTCTTT. Its translation is CASSFSGQGVEAFF.

The rearrangement joins TRBV19 to TRBJ2-1; 7 bases line up with TRBD1. The CDR3 runs 16 residues. CDR1 and CDR2 from the germline V gene are LNHDA and SQIVND (reference sequence). V gave up 4 bases and J gave up 0 bases; unmatched junction bases: 6. The CDR3: CASSRQGSSSYNEQFF. The CDR3 DNA reads as TGTGCCAGTAGTAGACAGGGTTCTAGCTCCTACAATGAGCAGTTCTTC.

The chain uses TRBV5-1 and TRBJ1-2, with TRBD1 matching over 8 bases. The germline gives CDR1 SGHRS, CDR2 YFSETQ. J was trimmed by 6 bases and V by 4 bases; bases with no gene match: 5. The CDR3 runs to 13 residues. This chain's CDR3 is CASSQGQENGYTF. CDR3 bases: TGCGCCAGCAGCCAGGGACAGGAAAATGGCTACACCTTC.

This sequence joins TRBV5-1 and TRBJ2-7, with a weak D call TRBD1 (6 bases). This CDR3 comprises 16 residues. The V end lost 1 base, the J end lost 0 bases, and 14 bases lay between the germline ends. Germline V gene data show CDR1 as SGHRS and CDR2 as YFSETQ. The CDR3 loop reads CASSLLGTRDSYEQYF. Written as DNA, the CDR3 is TGCGCCAGCAGCTTGCTTGGGACACGCGACTCCTACGAGCAGTACTTC.

This clone was picked up a small number of times. The rearrangement links TRBV28 to TRBJ2-1; 9 positions agree with TRBD2. This CDR3 region has 18 residues. Unmatched junction bases numbered 14, after V lost 4 bases and J lost 4 bases. Germline values: CDR1 MDHEN, CDR2 SYDVKM. The CDR3, as DNA: TGTGCCAGCAGTTGGGTCCCCGGGACTAGCCGAGGGTACAATGAGCAGTTCTTC. It encodes CASSWVPGTSRGYNEQFF.

This clone was counted a single time. CDR3 in amino acids: CASSFGTGGVSSYEQYF. The CDR3 region has the DNA TGTGCCAGCAGCTTCGGGACAGGGGGAGTAAGCTCCTACGAGCAGTACTTC. The genes are TRBV11-1 and TRBJ2-7; TRBD1 aligns across 11 bases. Looked up from germline, CDR1 is SGHAT and CDR2 is FQDESV (reference sequence). The CDR3 is 17 residues long. The V and J ends lost 3 bases and 0 bases, in that order; junction bases with no gene match: 7.

In DNA, the CDR3 is TGTGCCAGCAGCTTAGGGTCCCAAGCGGGAGGCGAGCAGTACTTC. It translates to CASSLGSQAGGEQYF. V usage is TRBV7-2 and J usage is TRBJ2-7, with TRBD2 identical over 9 bases. With V trimmed by 1 base and J by 6 bases, 7 bases remained unmatched. Germline values: CDR1 SGHTA, CDR2 FQGNSA. The CDR3 is 15 residues long.

J is TRBJ1-1 and V is TRBV7-2; D remains unclear. The V gene's germline CDR1 is SGHTA and CDR2 FQGNSA. The CDR3 runs to 13 residues. V dropped 5 bases and J dropped 1 base, with 8 bases sitting between them. Written as DNA, the CDR3 is TGTGCCAGCAGCGCACAGAGGAACACTGAAGCTTTCTTT. Protein: CASSAQRNTEAFF.

The CDR3 DNA reads TGTGCCAGCAGCTTCGCCGGGTGGATTGGAGAAAAACTGTTTTTT. The encoded protein is CASSFAGWIGEKLFF. This chain uses TRBV7-8 with TRBJ1-4, with D unclear. The CDR3 consists of 15 residues. V was clipped by 3 bases and J by 8 bases, with 16 bases between them. Germline assignment: CDR1 SGHVS and CDR2 FQNEAQ.

The V and J genes are TRBV11-2 and TRBJ2-7, with TRBD1 matching over 8 bases. V lost 3 bases to trimming and J lost 2 bases; unmatched junction nucleotides: 9. Per the germline V gene, CDR1 is SGHAT and CDR2 is FQNNGV. The CDR3 spans 16 residues. The CDR3 DNA follows: TGTGCCAGCAGCTTTAACAGGGGGAAGGACCCCTACGAGCAGTACTTC. This encodes CASSFNRGKDPYEQYF.

The chain joins TRBV30 to TRBJ1-2; possibly TRBD1 for D (5 bases). Trimming removed 4 bases at V and 8 bases at J, with 11 bases between. This CDR3 has 11 amino acids. CDR1 and CDR2 (germline): GTSNPN, SVGIG (reference sequence). CDR3 nucleotide sequence: TGTGCCTGGACCAGGGAACGGGGCTACACCTTC. This sequence encodes CAWTRERGYTF.

The chain joins TRBV14 to TRBJ2-3; D call uncertain. This CDR3 is 13 amino acids long. V dropped 1 base and J dropped 6 bases, with 8 bases sitting between them. Germline V gives CDR1 SGHDN, CDR2 FVKESK. As DNA, the CDR3 is TGTGCCAGCAGCCAAGTGCACTTCGATACGCAGTATTTT. As protein: CASSQVHFDTQYF.

The V gene is TRBV6-5, the J gene TRBJ1-1; D unclear. The CDR3 loop spans 14 amino acids. Germline values: CDR1 MNHEY, CDR2 SVGAGI. The ends were cut back, 6 bases at V and 0 bases at J, with 11 bases in the middle. CDR3: CASRVTLLNTEAFF. The DNA of the CDR3 is TGTGCCAGCAGGGTGACACTTTTGAACACTGAAGCTTTCTTT.

This clone appeared once. The chain is built from TRBV11-2 and TRBJ2-5, with 8 bases that match TRBD2. Matching the DNA end better, TRBJ2-7 makes the J call doubtful. CDR3 length: 14 residues. Per germline, CDR1 SGHAT and CDR2 FQNNGV. The CDR3 region is CASSGLAGFYEQYF. DNA for the CDR3: TGTGCCAGCAGTGGTCTAGCGGGCTTCTACGAGCAGTACTTC.

The chain has TRBV14 and TRBJ2-7; 7 nucleotides line up with TRBD2. The V gene end was trimmed by 2 bases and the J gene end by 4 bases; junction bases not matched to a gene: 20. CDR1 SGHDN and CDR2 FVKESK come from the germline V gene. This CDR3 contains 19 residues. CDR3 protein: CASSQTVRLPLTSWYEQYF. CDR3 nucleotide sequence: TGTGCCAGCAGCCAAACTGTAAGATTGCCTTTGACTAGCTGGTACGAGCAGTACTTC.

This rearrangement joins TRBV7-6 to TRBJ1-3; 7 bases are shared with TRBD1. The germline CDR1 and CDR2 sequences are SGHVS and FNYEAQ. Unmatched junction bases numbered 9, after V lost 3 bases and J lost 1 base. The length of the CDR3 is 17 residues. The CDR3 protein is CASSFYSAGGSGNTIYF. The DNA for the CDR3 is TGTGCCAGCAGCTTCTATAGCGCAGGGGGATCTGGAAACACCATATATTTT.

This clone has a handful of counts. This chain joins TRBV19 and TRBJ1-1, with 7 bases that match TRBD1. Germline assignment: CDR1 LNHDA and CDR2 SQIVND (reference sequence). This CDR3 has 16 amino acids. After removal of 4 bases from V and 5 bases from J, the junction contained 13 bases not matched to a gene. The DNA of the CDR3 is TGTGCCAGTAGTAGATCCCCCGAGGGGGCAGGTACTGAAGCTTTCTTT. It is translated as CASSRSPEGAGTEAFF.